These 4 T cell receptor beta chains were sequenced from one sample in a study of blood T cell repertoires in COVID-19. The repertoire was sequenced with immunoSEQ multiplex PCR; TCRdb's copy has only in-frame clones and lacks some. The top ten hold 10% to 12% of the sample, which has some 130,000 clones, about nine tenths seen once. Sequencing used peripheral blood. These receptors came from a woman aged 70-85 years with COVID-19, enrolled during active disease.

The rearrangement links TRBV5-6 to TRBJ2-5; the match to TRBD1 covers 8 bases. With 2 bases clipped from V and 3 bases from J, the junction kept 6 bases outside the gene matches. The CDR3 contains 15 residues. Germline V CDR1 and CDR2: SGHDT, YYEEEE. The DNA of the CDR3 is TGTGCCAGCAGCTTACAGGGGGTGGGGAAAGAGACCCAGTACTTC. The encoded protein is CASSLQGVGKETQYF. Together with reference TRBV5-6 and TRBJ2-5, the CDR3 gives the full variable domain: DAGVTQSPTHLIKTRGQQVTLRCSPKSGHDTVSWYQQALGQGPQFIFQYYEEEERQRGNFPDRFSGHQFPNYSSELNVNALLLGDSALYLCASSLQGVGKETQYFGPGTRLLVL.

V usage is TRBV3-1 (or the pseudogene TRBV3-2) and J usage is TRBJ1-3, with D unresolved. Germline V lookup: CDR1 LGHDT, CDR2 YNNKEL (reference sequence). Between the trimmed V and J ends, which lost 1 base and 4 bases, there was a span of 11 bases. CDR3 length: 15 residues. CDR3 DNA sequence: TGTGCCAGCAGCCAAGGCGGGTCTGGGGGAAACACCATATATTTT. It translates to CASSQGGSGGNTIYF.

This rearrangement joins TRBV7-8 to TRBJ2-1; 9 bases match TRBD2. The CDR3 consists of 18 residues. The germline gives CDR1 SGHVS, CDR2 FQNEAQ. Trimming took 0 bases from V and 2 from J; bases not matched to a gene: 8. CDR3 nucleotide sequence: TGTGCCAGCAGCTTAGCGGCATATGGACTAGCGCCCTACAATGAGCAGTTCTTC. It specifies CASSLAAYGLAPYNEQFF.

The V call is TRBV7-9, the J call TRBJ2-7, with 10 bases matching TRBD1. The V segment lost 5 bases and the J segment 0 bases; nucleotides outside the gene matches: 13. The germline gives CDR1 SEHNR, CDR2 FQNEAQ (reference sequence). CDR3 length equals 18 residues. CDR3 bases: TGTGCCAGCAGCCCCGACAGGGGGCGACGCCTTTCCTCCTACGAGCAGTACTTC. Translating gives CASSPDRGRRLSSYEQYF.